These 19 T cell receptor beta chains were sequenced from one sample in a study of metastatic and nonmetastatic thyroid tumors. TCRdb re-analyzed the PCR reads through MiXCR. Here the sample spans 20,000 to 30,000 clones, 10% to 15% being singletons. Ahead of thyroid surgery, no patient had received treatment of any kind. Material for sequencing was blood. The receptor source for this set is a female donor with papillary thyroid cancer or a benign thyroid nodule (not recorded which). Some clones in this sample may be carry-over from other donors' samples.

This clone was counted many times. This chain uses TRBV6-1 with TRBJ2-2; D unclear. CDR1 is MNHNS and CDR2 is SASEGT in the germline V gene. The CDR3 consists of 14 residues. V was clipped by 6 bases and J by 6 bases, with 14 bases between them. The CDR3 sequence is CASRSGYESGELFF. Here the CDR3 DNA reads TGTGCCAGCAGATCCGGGTACGAATCCGGGGAGCTGTTTTTT.

This clone occurred many times. The chain has TRBV12-3 or TRBV12-4 and TRBJ2-7, with 7 bases aligning to TRBD1. Trimming took 6 bases from V and 1 from J; bases not matched to a gene: 6. This CDR3 has 14 amino acids. In DNA, the CDR3 is TGTGCCAGCAGCCTGGGACAGAAATCCTACGAGCAGTACTTC. It is translated as CASSLGQKSYEQYF.

This clone was observed many times. Within the sample, other DNA sequences also encode this same CDR3. The V and J genes are TRBV9 and TRBJ2-3, with D possibly matching TRBD2 (6 bases). This CDR3 comprises 15 residues. Germline loops: CDR1 SGDLS, CDR2 YYNGEE. V lost 3 bases and J 4 bases, leaving 15 bases between the germline ends. As DNA, the CDR3 is TGTGCCAGCAGCGGTAGTGGGAGGTCCTCAGATACGCAGTATTTT. This sequence encodes CASSGSGRSSDTQYF.

As concerns this clone: The junction departs from the called germline gene at one end, perhaps through a read error. V and J are TRBV6-1 and TRBJ1-1, with D unresolved. CDR1 is MNHNS, CDR2 SASEGT, per germline. The CDR3 sequence is 14 residues long. CDR3 nucleotides: TGTGCCAACAGTTCCCCAGACCTAAACACTGAAGCTTTCTTT. It is translated as CANSSPDLNTEAFF.

The sample holds many counts of this clone. Just one base apart from a much larger clone, this may be a read error. The same CDR3 arises from other DNA sequences in this sample as well. V and J are TRBV28 and TRBJ1-2; D may be TRBD1 (5 bases). The germline V gene has CDR1 MDHEN and CDR2 SYDVKM. The CDR3 runs to 14 residues. V shed 5 bases and J shed 8 bases, with 18 bases lying between them. The CDR3 bases are TGTGCCAGCAGTCCCGCTTTGTGGGACCTGGGCTACACCTTC. Translating it yields CASSPALWDLGYTF.

This clone was counted ten times or more. The genes are TRBV19 and TRBJ1-5; TRBD1 matches at 8 bases. Germline V gives CDR1 LNHDA, CDR2 SQIVND (reference sequence). V lost 6 bases to trimming and J lost 4 bases; unmatched junction nucleotides: 8. This CDR3 comprises 15 residues. The CDR3 protein is CASRDLDRENQPQHF. CDR3 DNA: TGTGCCAGTAGGGACCTGGACAGGGAAAATCAGCCCCAGCATTTT.

This clone occurred many times. The V and J genes are TRBV6-6 and TRBJ2-5; possible D gene TRBD2, 6 bases. Germline lookup yields CDR1 MNHNY and CDR2 SVGAGI (reference sequence). V lost 1 base and J lost 9, with 6 bases in between. The CDR3 is 11 amino acids. The CDR3 sequence is CASSYWGAQYF. CDR3 sequence (DNA): TGTGCCAGCAGTTACTGGGGGGCCCAGTACTTC.

The rearrangement links TRBV7-2 to TRBJ2-7; TRBD1 matches at 8 bases. Germline V gene sequence: CDR1 SGHTA, CDR2 FQGNSA. The CDR3 is made up of 14 amino acids. The J segment lost 3 bases and the V segment lost 2 bases, leaving 3 bases of the junction unmatched. CDR3 sequence reads: CASSLKTGDYEQYF. Written as DNA, the CDR3 is TGTGCCAGCAGCTTAAAGACAGGGGACTACGAGCAGTACTTC. Full variable domain (outside the CDR3, taken from reference TRBV7-2 and TRBJ2-7): GAGVSQSPSNKVTEKGKDVELRCDPISGHTALYWYRQSLGQGLEFLIYFQGNSAPDKSGLPSDRFSAERTGGSVSTLTIQRTQQEDSAVYLCASSLKTGDYEQYFGPGTRLTVT.

V is TRBV4-1 and J is TRBJ2-7; the D gene is possibly TRBD1 (6 bases). The CDR3 length is 15 residues. V lost 3 bases and J lost 0, with 12 bases in between. In germline, CDR1 is MGHRA, CDR2 YSYEKL. CDR3 region: CASSHYRDNSYEQYF. CDR3 in DNA: TGCGCCAGCAGCCACTACCGGGACAACTCCTACGAGCAGTACTTC.

This clone was recorded many times. The chain is built from TRBV12-3 or TRBV12-4 and TRBJ2-7; TRBD2 agrees at 11 bases. This CDR3 region has 14 residues. J lost 8 bases, V lost 4 bases, and 7 bases had no gene match. This CDR3 is CASSSSGTSGQQYF. CDR3 DNA sequence: TGTGCCAGCAGTTCTTCCGGGACTAGCGGTCAGCAGTACTTC.

In this sample, this clone turned up many times. The J gene is TRBJ2-2, the V gene TRBV24-1, with 8 bases identical to TRBD2. The J segment lost 2 bases and the V segment lost 7 bases, leaving 11 bases of the junction unmatched. The CDR3 length is 17 residues. The germline V gene encodes CDR1 KGHDR and CDR2 SFDVKD. DNA of the CDR3: TGTGCCACCAGGCCCGGGGGGGCGGGAGAAAACACCGGGGAGCTGTTTTTT. It specifies CATRPGGAGENTGELFF.

This clone has more than one count but fewer than ten. V usage is TRBV24-1 and J usage is TRBJ2-7; 9 bases line up with TRBD1. This CDR3 comprises 16 residues. Looked up from germline, CDR1 is KGHDR and CDR2 is SFDVKD. After removal of 12 bases from V and 3 bases from J, the junction contained 17 bases not matched to a gene. The CDR3 bases are TGTGCCCCCGAGGTGGAAAAACCGGGACAGGGCTACGAGCAGTACTTC. Translating gives CAPEVEKPGQGYEQYF.

This clone was recorded many times. The chain links TRBV10-3 to TRBJ1-6, with 11 bases fitting TRBD1. Germline assignment: CDR1 ENHRY and CDR2 SYGVKD. V lost 3 bases and J lost 9; bases outside the gene matches: 1. CDR3 size: 14 residues. CDR3 in DNA: TGTGCCATCAGTGAAGGGACAGGGGGTTCACCCCTCCACTTT. Protein sequence: CAISEGTGGSPLHF.

This clone has ten or more counts. V usage is TRBV20-1 and J usage is TRBJ2-7; TRBD1 or TRBD2 may be the D gene (5 bases each). Germline V lookup: CDR1 DFQATT, CDR2 SNEGSKA (reference sequence). Trimming left V 3 bases short and J 6 bases short, with 9 bases between. This CDR3 comprises 11 residues. CDR3 protein: CSASSGSEQYF. The CDR3 coding sequence is TGCAGTGCTAGCTCAGGGAGCGAGCAGTACTTC.

The table lists this clone with many counts. V gene TRBV2 combines with J gene TRBJ1-2; 9 nucleotides match TRBD1. Germline CDR1 and CDR2: SNHLY and FYNNEI. Trimming cost V 11 bases and J 4 bases; bases outside gene matches: 2. This CDR3 contains 11 residues. CDR3 sequence (DNA): TGTGCCGGACAGGGGACCTATGGCTACACCTTC. Translated, it gives CAGQGTYGYTF.

This clone was detected ten times or more. The gene calls are TRBV19 and TRBJ2-1, with TRBD2 as a possible D gene (5 bases). This CDR3 spans 12 amino acids. Trimming removed 5 bases from V and 9 bases from J, with 11 bases in between. CDR1 is LNHDA, CDR2 SQIVND, per germline (reference sequence). In DNA, the CDR3 is TGTGCCAGTAGTCTTAAAGGGAGTGAGCAGTTCTTC. Amino acid sequence: CASSLKGSEQFF.

This clone was counted ten times or more. Other DNA sequences in the sample encode the same CDR3. This chain uses TRBV20-1 with TRBJ2-1; 7 bases line up with TRBD1. This CDR3 spans 15 amino acids. Per the germline V gene, CDR1 is DFQATT and CDR2 is SNEGSKA (reference sequence). The junction had 12 bases not matched to a gene; V was cut back by 6 bases and J by 4 bases. The CDR3: CSAINRGQTYNEQFF. In DNA form, the CDR3 reads TGCAGTGCCATAAATAGGGGGCAAACTTACAATGAGCAGTTCTTC.

This clone has a count of ten or more. The chain links TRBV28 to TRBJ2-1; 7 bases match TRBD2. J gave up 9 bases and V 7 bases, and 9 bases lay outside the gene matches. This CDR3 contains 13 residues. The germline gives CDR1 MDHEN, CDR2 SYDVKM. The CDR3 coding sequence is TGTGCCAGCACGAGACTAGCTCCGCCTGAGCAGTTCTTC. Translating gives CASTRLAPPEQFF.

This clone occurred many times. The gene calls are TRBV3-1 and TRBJ2-5; TRBD1 matches 7 bases. The trim removed 2 bases at V and 5 bases at J, leaving 8 bases unmatched. This CDR3 contains 15 residues. Germline CDR1 reads LGHDT; CDR2 reads YNNKEL (reference sequence). This CDR3 reads CASSQRDRLEETQYF. CDR3 DNA sequence: TGTGCCAGCAGCCAAAGGGACAGATTGGAGGAGACCCAGTACTTC.